The clone carrying this T cell receptor (beta chain) was observed many times. Its specificity is unknown. This entry belongs to a study of response to subunit inactivated influenza vaccine. Study conclusions and caveats: It was suggested by the authors that few new T cells are recruited by each seasonal influenza vaccination.

CDR1 and CDR2 (germline): SGHDT, YYEEEE. The CDR3 length is 15 residues. Trimming took 4 bases from V and 4 from J; bases not matched to a gene: 7. MiXCR, run by TCRdb on the RT-PCR reads, gives a single entry per CDR3 protein. The sample has hundreds of thousands of distinct CDR3 sequences, less than 8% seen once. V and J are TRBV5-6 and TRBJ2-7; 11 positions match TRBD2. The material was PBMCs from blood, obtained about 24 months after vaccination. This clonotype was obtained from a man aged 50-75 years who received an inactivated influenza vaccine. DNA of the CDR3: TGTGCCAGCAGCCGATTAGCGGGAGGGGAGTACGAGCAGTACTTC. It encodes CASSRLAGGEYEQYF.